This T cell receptor (beta chain) was recorded in a study of T-cell memory formation after mild COVID-19. MiXCR, applied by TCRdb to the 5' RACE reads, yields one record per CDR3 protein. The repertoire holds approximately 350,000 distinct CDR3 sequences, with 25% to 30% as singletons. Study-wide results and limits: Contracting CD4+ clones sat mainly in CM and EM; CD8+ in EMRA. Within pre-infection memory, some responding clones were found, suggesting cross-reactive memory joined.

The germline gives CDR1 DFQATT, CDR2 SNEGSKA (reference sequence). This CDR3 has 9 residues. Trimming took 6 bases from V and 5 from J, leaving 4 bases between them. Worth noting for this clonotype: No antigen is known for it.

Sequenced sample: PBMCs or a T cell subset sorted from them (not recorded which). This sequence originates from an adult woman who had mild COVID-19 (a few samples of this study predate the infection). Cell type and time point are not known. The rearrangement uses TRBV20-1 and TRBJ1-2, with D unresolved. The CDR3 sequence is CSAPYGYTF. The CDR3 DNA reads as TGCAGTGCCCCGTATGGCTACACCTTC.